The 17 T cell receptor beta chains below come from one sample, sequenced in a study of human T cells and chemical hapten exposure. The time point: patch test 3, about 24 weeks after DPC sensitization. Treatment given: therapeutic diphenylcyclopropenone sensitization with weekly scalp DPC. MiXCR was run by TCRdb on the RACE reads, yielding one entry per CDR3 protein. The sample contains about 82,000 distinct CDR3 sequences, about 10% of which appear only once. The sequencing here drew on whole blood, taken in connection with sensitization to the hapten diphenylcyclopropenone (DPC). All receptors come from a woman in her forties or fifties with alopecia areata. Some clones in this sample may be carry-over from other donors' samples.

This rearrangement joins TRBV10-2 to TRBJ2-3; 12 nucleotides match TRBD2. V trimming: 6 bases; J trimming: 2 bases; junction bases outside the gene matches: 9. CDR3 size: 17 residues. CDR1 and CDR2 (germline): WSHSY, SAAADI. The CDR3 loop reads CASSPGLAGKFTDTQYF. For the CDR3, the DNA is TGCGCCAGCAGCCCCGGACTAGCGGGGAAATTCACAGATACGCAGTATTTT.

The rearrangement joins TRBV5-4 to TRBJ2-5; D gene uncertain. Germline values: CDR1 SGHNT, CDR2 YYREEE (reference sequence). Trimming removed 2 bases at V and 4 bases at J, with 15 bases between. The CDR3 is made up of 15 amino acids. CDR3 region: CASSFARPFGETQYF. The CDR3 DNA is TGTGCCAGCAGCTTCGCACGGCCGTTCGGAGAGACCCAGTACTTC. Drawing the rest from reference TRBV5-4 and TRBJ2-5, the complete variable domain is ETGVTQSPTHLIKTRGQQVTLRCSSQSGHNTVSWYQQALGQGPQFIFQYYREEENGRGNFPPRFSGLQFPNYSSELNVNALELDDSALYLCASSFARPFGETQYFGPGTRLLVL.

This clonotype was counted many times. This rearrangement joins TRBV30 to TRBJ2-7, with 8 bases that match TRBD2. V lost 3 bases, J lost 1 base, and 8 bases stayed unmatched. In germline, CDR1 is GTSNPN, CDR2 SVGIG (reference sequence). This CDR3 is built from 15 residues. The CDR3 DNA reads TGTGCCTGGAGAATCGCGGGAGGATGGTCCTACGAGCAGTACTTC. Amino acid sequence: CAWRIAGGWSYEQYF.

This sequence joins TRBV12-5 and TRBJ2-3, with D unclear. This CDR3 contains 15 residues. CDR1 is LGHNT, CDR2 FRNRAP, per germline. Trimming stripped 2 bases from V and 1 base from J, with 10 bases between. DNA of the CDR3: TGTGCTAGTGGTTTGTATAACAGCGGCACAGATACGCAGTATTTT. The encoded protein is CASGLYNSGTDTQYF.

The chain recombines TRBV11-2 with TRBJ1-4; D is unclear. V was clipped by 0 bases and J by 0 bases, with 11 bases between them. This CDR3 contains 17 residues. The germline CDR1 and CDR2 sequences are SGHAT and FQNNGV. CDR3 in amino acids: CASSLDFTVATNEKLFF. The CDR3 DNA sequence: TGTGCCAGCAGCTTAGATTTTACGGTTGCAACTAATGAAAAACTGTTTTTT.

There are many counts of this clonotype. The rearrangement uses TRBV7-2 and TRBJ2-1, with 7 nucleotides matching TRBD2. V lost 1 base and J lost 10; bases outside the gene matches: 10. Germline CDR1 SGHTA, CDR2 FQGNSA. The CDR3 contains 15 residues. In DNA, the CDR3 is TGTGCCAGCAGCTTAGGTGGGAGGGCCCGGGGGGAGCAGTTCTTC. Residues: CASSLGGRARGEQFF.

The chain uses TRBV6-5 and TRBJ2-7; 8 nucleotides line up with TRBD1. V shed 6 bases, J shed 9 bases, and the junction held 13 bases outside the gene matches. Looked up from germline, CDR1 is MNHEY and CDR2 is SVGAGI. The CDR3 length is 14 residues. CDR3 nucleotides: TGTGCCAGCAGCCCAGGACAGGGAATTGGTGGGCAGTACTTC. Translated, it gives CASSPGQGIGGQYF.

This clonotype was counted many times. V and J are TRBV6-5 and TRBJ1-2; TRBD1 might be the D (5 bases). Trimming shortened V by 0 bases and J by 8 bases, and 16 bases separated the two germline ends. The CDR3 has 15 residues. Germline CDR1 is MNHEY and CDR2 is SVGAGI. CDR3 bases: TGTGCCAGCAGTTACTCCTTGGGAGGGGCGCGGGGCTACACCTTC. It is translated as CASSYSLGGARGYTF.

This clonotype was observed at least ten times. The chain uses TRBV19 and TRBJ2-1, with D perhaps assigned TRBD1 or TRBD2 (5 bases each). This CDR3 comprises 12 residues. Between the trimmed V and J ends, which lost 6 bases and 9 bases, there was a span of 12 bases. Germline V gene lookup returns CDR1 LNHDA and CDR2 SQIVND (reference sequence). The CDR3 loop is CASSTGRGEQFF. The CDR3 DNA reads TGTGCCAGTAGCACAGGTCGGGGTGAGCAGTTCTTC.

In its sample, this clonotype was seen a few times. The chain employs TRBV6-5 and TRBJ1-1, with a possible D match to TRBD1 (5 bases). Germline V gene data show CDR1 as MNHEY and CDR2 as SVGAGI. This CDR3 region has 17 residues. Trimming shortened V by 1 base and J by 2 bases, and 17 bases separated the two germline ends. The CDR3 here is CASSYYSGETFNTEAFF. The CDR3, as DNA: TGTGCCAGCAGTTACTACTCGGGGGAGACATTTAACACTGAAGCTTTCTTT.

This clonotype was observed at least ten times. The genes are TRBV18 and TRBJ1-1, with 8 bases identical to TRBD1. The junction had 6 bases not matched to a gene; V was cut back by 3 bases and J by 3 bases. CDR3 length: 15 amino acids. The germline gives CDR1 KGHSH, CDR2 LQKENI. CDR3 residues: CASSPLDRVDTEAFF. CDR3 bases: TGTGCCAGCTCACCCCTGGACAGGGTGGACACTGAAGCTTTCTTT. The variable domain in full, completed from reference TRBV18 and TRBJ1-1, reads NAGVMQNPRHLVRRRGQEARLRCSPMKGHSHVYWYRQLPEEGLKFMVYLQKENIIDESGMPKERFSAEFPKEGPSILRIQQVVRGDSAAYFCASSPLDRVDTEAFFGQGTRLTVV.

The chain joins TRBV29-1 to TRBJ2-3, with 11 positions matching TRBD2. Trimming removed 4 bases from V and 10 bases from J; junction bases left unmatched: 4. Germline V lookup: CDR1 SQVTM, CDR2 ANQGSEA. CDR3 length: 12 residues. The CDR3 protein is CSVGLAGSAQYF. Written as DNA, the CDR3 is TGCAGCGTTGGACTAGCGGGATCTGCGCAGTATTTT.

This clonotype was observed many times. The chain is built from TRBV5-4 and TRBJ2-3; TRBD2 agrees at 9 bases. V dropped 4 bases and J dropped 1; count of bases not matched to a gene: 7. The CDR3 extends over 16 amino acids. Germline CDR1 SGHNT, CDR2 YYREEE (reference sequence). This CDR3 is CASSGVAGVGTDTQYF. The CDR3 bases are TGTGCCAGCAGCGGCGTAGCGGGAGTGGGCACAGATACGCAGTATTTT.

This clonotype was counted a few times. The rearrangement links TRBV6-2 or TRBV6-3 to TRBJ2-7; perhaps D is TRBD1 or TRBD2 (5 bases each). Trimming took off 2 bases at V and 5 bases at J, with 16 bases between the two ends. Germline V lookup: CDR1 MNHEY, CDR2 SVGEGT. This CDR3 is built from 15 residues. Written as DNA, the CDR3 is TGTGCCAGCAGTTACACCGGGACGGGTCTGGACGAGCAGTACTTC. Translated: CASSYTGTGLDEQYF.

V and J are TRBV20-1 and TRBJ1-5; TRBD1 matches 11 bases. J was trimmed by 9 bases and V by 6 bases; bases with no gene match: 10. Germline V lookup: CDR1 DFQATT, CDR2 SNEGSKA (reference sequence). CDR3 length: 14 residues. The chain's CDR3 is CSAPGTGGVWPQHF. In nucleotides, the CDR3 is TGCAGTGCGCCCGGGACAGGGGGTGTTTGGCCCCAGCATTTT.

The chain joins TRBV5-1 to TRBJ1-5; D is ambiguous. Looked up from germline, CDR1 is SGHRS and CDR2 is YFSETQ. Trimming took 3 bases from V and 1 from J, leaving 8 bases between them. This CDR3 comprises 14 residues. The CDR3 sequence is CASSSGESNQPQHF. Here the CDR3 DNA reads TGCGCCAGCAGCTCAGGTGAGAGCAATCAGCCCCAGCATTTT.

This clonotype was picked up a small number of times. This chain joins TRBV29-1 and TRBJ1-4; D gene uncertain. The CDR3 totals 11 residues. The V and J ends lost 6 bases and 5 bases respectively, with 7 bases between them. Germline V gene lookup returns CDR1 SQVTM and CDR2 ANQGSEA. As DNA, the CDR3 is TGCAGCGTATGGCTAAATGAAAAACTGTTTTTT. It codes for CSVWLNEKLFF.